One sample yielded the 11 T cell receptor beta chains listed below, sequenced in a study of blood T cells in healthy people across ages (dated by TCRdb to about 2015). The method behind the library was 5' RACE. Data came from an Illumina HiSeq 2500. The second PCR ran for about 7 to 11 cycles and used a J-beta primer mix along with a sample-barcoded 5' primer. TCRdb reprocessed the public reads (quality trimming at Q25 with fastp, clone calling with MiXCR) and kept in-frame beta chains. Every distinct CDR3 protein forms one entry, paired with its most common genes and DNA. This sample has approximately 730,000 distinct CDR3 sequences in its table, and roughly 43% of those were observed once. The leading ten clones occupy less than 25% of the sample. Sequenced: blood. These receptor sequences come from an older woman in good health.

The chain uses TRBV6-6 and TRBJ2-1, with TRBD1 identical over 11 bases. V dropped 2 bases and J dropped 5; count of bases not matched to a gene: 2. CDR3 size: 15 residues. CDR1 and CDR2 from the germline V gene are MNHNY and SVGAGI (reference sequence). Here the CDR3 DNA reads TGTGCCAGCAGTTACCGGGACAGGGGGGACAATGAGCAGTTCTTC. Its translation is CASSYRDRGDNEQFF.

The chain carries TRBV20-1 and TRBJ2-7; 10 bases are a match to TRBD1. This CDR3 comprises 15 residues. Germline V gene lookup returns CDR1 DFQATT and CDR2 SNEGSKA (reference sequence). The V gene end was trimmed by 5 bases and the J gene end by 7 bases; junction bases not matched to a gene: 14. DNA for the CDR3: TGCAGTGCTGTAAGACAGGGGGCCCACCCAGGGGAGCAGTACTTC. It translates to CSAVRQGAHPGEQYF.

The rearrangement joins TRBV7-6 to TRBJ2-5, with D hard to call. CDR3 length equals 15 residues. CDR1 and CDR2 (germline): SGHVS, FNYEAQ. Trimming pared 5 bases from V and 3 bases from J, leaving 16 bases between. Here the CDR3 reads CASSPLPRTEETQYF. CDR3 coding DNA: TGTGCCAGCAGCCCACTGCCCCGGACGGAAGAGACCCAGTACTTC.

The chain carries TRBV2 and TRBJ2-2, with D tentatively TRBD1 or TRBD2 (5 bases each). CDR1 and CDR2 from the germline V gene are SNHLY and FYNNEI. CDR3 length equals 15 residues. V lost 5 bases to trimming and J lost 0 bases, with 10 bases between them. The CDR3 DNA reads TGTGCCAGCAGTACCGGGACGACGAACACCGGGGAGCTGTTTTTT. It yields the protein CASSTGTTNTGELFF.

The chain is built from TRBV5-6 and TRBJ2-4, with D perhaps being TRBD1 or TRBD2 (5 bases each). The V gene lost 4 bases and the J gene lost 6 bases, with 23 bases spanning the gap. The CDR3 runs 17 residues. CDR1 and CDR2 (germline): SGHDT, YYEEEE. CDR3: CASSRLWAGKEVNIQYF. CDR3 in DNA: TGTGCCAGCAGCCGCCTGTGGGCAGGGAAGGAGGTAAACATTCAGTACTTC.

V is TRBV20-1 and J is TRBJ2-4; D call uncertain. The V end lost 0 bases, the J end lost 3 bases, and 9 bases lay between the germline ends. Per germline, CDR1 DFQATT and CDR2 SNEGSKA (reference sequence). The CDR3 is 14 amino acids. The CDR3, as DNA: TGCAGTGCTAGAGATAGGCCCGGCAAAAACATTCAGTACTTC. It specifies CSARDRPGKNIQYF.

There are a few counts of this clonotype. The chain employs TRBV20-1 and TRBJ1-2; D may be TRBD1 (5 bases). V lost 5 bases, J lost 3 bases, and 13 bases lay in between. Germline V CDR1 and CDR2: DFQATT, SNEGSKA (reference sequence). The CDR3 has 13 residues. In nucleotides, the CDR3 is TGCAGTGCTCCCAATGAGGGGCACTATGGCTACACCTTC. It encodes CSAPNEGHYGYTF.

In its sample, this clonotype was seen a few times. The rearrangement joins TRBV10-3 to TRBJ1-1; D is unclear. CDR3 length equals 13 residues. The germline gives CDR1 ENHRY, CDR2 SYGVKD. V gave up 6 bases and J gave up 1 base, with 9 bases separating them. CDR3 sequence reads: CAISPQTNTEAFF. The CDR3, as DNA: TGTGCCATCAGCCCACAGACGAACACTGAAGCTTTCTTT.

V is TRBV5-1 and J is TRBJ2-7; 10 bases fit TRBD1. The CDR3 runs to 17 residues. Germline V lookup: CDR1 SGHRS, CDR2 YFSETQ. The J segment lost 7 bases and the V segment lost 1 base, leaving 14 bases of the junction unmatched. This chain's CDR3 is CASSLLDGTGASGEQYF. Written as DNA, the CDR3 is TGCGCCAGCAGCTTGCTAGATGGGACAGGGGCCTCTGGAGAGCAGTACTTC.

This clonotype was detected a few times. The rearrangement links TRBV27 to TRBJ2-5; 8 nucleotides agree with TRBD1. This CDR3 region has 14 residues. The V gene's germline CDR1 is MNHEY and CDR2 SMNVEV (reference sequence). V shed 4 bases and J 5 bases; nucleotides not matched to a gene: 6. CDR3 sequence reads: CASSSPGGGETQYF. The CDR3 DNA follows: TGTGCCAGCAGTTCCCCAGGGGGCGGTGAGACCCAGTACTTC.

This clonotype has ten or more counts. The gene calls are TRBV2 and TRBJ2-3; 7 nucleotides align to TRBD1. The ends lost 5 bases at V and 2 bases at J; junction bases unmatched: 13. The CDR3 spans 17 residues. Germline V gene data show CDR1 as SNHLY and CDR2 as FYNNEI. The CDR3 is CASSFDPGQTHTDTQYF. The DNA for the CDR3 is TGTGCCAGCAGTTTTGATCCGGGACAGACACACACAGATACGCAGTATTTT.